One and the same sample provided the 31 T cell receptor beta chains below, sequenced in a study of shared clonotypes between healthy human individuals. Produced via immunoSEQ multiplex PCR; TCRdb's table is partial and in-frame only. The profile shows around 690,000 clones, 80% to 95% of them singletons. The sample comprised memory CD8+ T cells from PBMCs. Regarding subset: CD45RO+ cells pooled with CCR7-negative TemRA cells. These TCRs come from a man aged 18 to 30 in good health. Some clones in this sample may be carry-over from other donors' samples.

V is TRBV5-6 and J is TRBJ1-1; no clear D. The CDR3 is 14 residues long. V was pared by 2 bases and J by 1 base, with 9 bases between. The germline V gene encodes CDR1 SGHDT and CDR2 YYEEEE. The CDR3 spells CASSFVGSNTEAFF. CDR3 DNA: TGTGCCAGCAGCTTCGTTGGGTCGAACACTGAAGCTTTCTTT.

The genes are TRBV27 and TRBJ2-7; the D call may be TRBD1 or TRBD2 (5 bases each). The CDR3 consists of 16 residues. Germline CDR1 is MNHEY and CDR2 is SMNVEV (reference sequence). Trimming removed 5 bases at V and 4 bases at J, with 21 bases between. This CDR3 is CASSPSLGTTQYEQYF. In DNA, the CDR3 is TGTGCCAGCAGTCCCAGCCTGGGGACGACTCAATACGAGCAGTACTTC.

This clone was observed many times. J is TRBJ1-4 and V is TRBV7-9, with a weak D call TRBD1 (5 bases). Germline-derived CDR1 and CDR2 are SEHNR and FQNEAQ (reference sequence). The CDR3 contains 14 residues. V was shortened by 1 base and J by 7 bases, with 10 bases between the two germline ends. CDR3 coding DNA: TGTGCCAGCAGCTTAGTTGGGACGCTTGAAAAACTGTTTTTT. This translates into CASSLVGTLEKLFF.

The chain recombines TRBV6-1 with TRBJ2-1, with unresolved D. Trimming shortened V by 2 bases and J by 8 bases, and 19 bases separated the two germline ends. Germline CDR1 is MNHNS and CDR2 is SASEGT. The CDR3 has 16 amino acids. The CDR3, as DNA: TGTGCCAGCAGTGAACTCCTGGGGTCTGGGGTGGATGAGCAGTTCTTC. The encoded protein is CASSELLGSGVDEQFF.

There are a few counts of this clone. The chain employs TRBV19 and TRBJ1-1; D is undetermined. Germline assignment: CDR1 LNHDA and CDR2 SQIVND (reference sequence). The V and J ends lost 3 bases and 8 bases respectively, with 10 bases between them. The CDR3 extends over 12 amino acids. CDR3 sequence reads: CASSMGRTEAFF. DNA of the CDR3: TGTGCCAGTAGTATGGGCAGAACAGAAGCTTTCTTT. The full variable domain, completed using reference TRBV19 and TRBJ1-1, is DGGITQSPKYLFRKEGQNVTLSCEQNLNHDAMYWYRQDPGQGLRLIYYSQIVNDFQKGDIAEGYSVSREKKESFPLTVTSAQKNPTAFYLCASSMGRTEAFFGQGTRLTVV.

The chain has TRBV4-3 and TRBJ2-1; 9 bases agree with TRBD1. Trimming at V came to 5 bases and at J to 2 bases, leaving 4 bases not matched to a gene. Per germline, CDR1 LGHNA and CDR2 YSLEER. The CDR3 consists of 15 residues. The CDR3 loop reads CASSSRQGAYNEQFF. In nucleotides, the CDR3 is TGCGCCAGCAGCTCCCGACAGGGGGCCTACAATGAGCAGTTCTTC.

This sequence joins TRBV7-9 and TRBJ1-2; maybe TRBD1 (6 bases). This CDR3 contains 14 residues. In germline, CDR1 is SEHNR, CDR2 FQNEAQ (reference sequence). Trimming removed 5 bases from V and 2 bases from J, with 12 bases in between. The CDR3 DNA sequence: TGTGCCAGCAGCCCGACAGGCTTAAACTATGGCTACACCTTC. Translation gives CASSPTGLNYGYTF.

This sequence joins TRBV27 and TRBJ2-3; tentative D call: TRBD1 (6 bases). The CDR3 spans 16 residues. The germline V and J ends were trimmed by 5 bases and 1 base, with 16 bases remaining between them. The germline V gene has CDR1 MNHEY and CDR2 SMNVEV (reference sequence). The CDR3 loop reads CASSPGPGARTDTQYF. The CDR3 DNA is TGTGCCAGCAGTCCCGGGCCAGGGGCACGCACAGATACGCAGTATTTT.

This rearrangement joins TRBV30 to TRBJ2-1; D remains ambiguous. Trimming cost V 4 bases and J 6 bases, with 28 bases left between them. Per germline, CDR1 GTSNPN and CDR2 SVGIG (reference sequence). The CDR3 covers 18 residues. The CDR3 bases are TGTGCCTGGATTGGGCCTGTCCCCTTAATTATTGTGGGCAATGAGCAGTTCTTC. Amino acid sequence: CAWIGPVPLIIVGNEQFF. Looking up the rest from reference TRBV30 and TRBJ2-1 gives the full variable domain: SQTIHQWPATLVQPVGSPLSLECTVEGTSNPNLYWYRQAAGRGLQLLFYSVGIGQISSEVPQNLSASRPQDRQFILSSKKLLLSDSGFYLCAWIGPVPLIIVGNEQFFGPGTRLTVL.

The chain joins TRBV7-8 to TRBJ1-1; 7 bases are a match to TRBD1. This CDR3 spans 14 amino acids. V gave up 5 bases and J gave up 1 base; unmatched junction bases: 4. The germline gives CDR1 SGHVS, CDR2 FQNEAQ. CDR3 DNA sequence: TGTGCCAGCAGCCCAGGGGGGGAGAACACTGAAGCTTTCTTT. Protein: CASSPGGENTEAFF.

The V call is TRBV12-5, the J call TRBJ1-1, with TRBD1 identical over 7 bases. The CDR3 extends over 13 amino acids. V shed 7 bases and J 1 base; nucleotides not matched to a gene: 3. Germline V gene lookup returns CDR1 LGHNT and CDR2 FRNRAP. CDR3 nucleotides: TGTGCTAGTGTACCAGGGGGGAACACTGAAGCTTTCTTT. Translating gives CASVPGGNTEAFF.

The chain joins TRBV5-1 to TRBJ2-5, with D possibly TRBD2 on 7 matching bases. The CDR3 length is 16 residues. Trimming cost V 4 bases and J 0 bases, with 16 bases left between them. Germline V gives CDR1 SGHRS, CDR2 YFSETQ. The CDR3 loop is CASSRGAELYQETQYF. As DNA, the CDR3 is TGCGCCAGCAGCCGGGGGGCAGAGTTGTACCAAGAGACCCAGTACTTC.

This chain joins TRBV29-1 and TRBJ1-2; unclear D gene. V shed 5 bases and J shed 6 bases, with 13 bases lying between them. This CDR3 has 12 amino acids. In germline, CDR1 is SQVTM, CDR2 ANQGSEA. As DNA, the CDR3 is TGCAGCGTTTCATCACCCGGCGATGGCTACACCTTC. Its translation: CSVSSPGDGYTF.

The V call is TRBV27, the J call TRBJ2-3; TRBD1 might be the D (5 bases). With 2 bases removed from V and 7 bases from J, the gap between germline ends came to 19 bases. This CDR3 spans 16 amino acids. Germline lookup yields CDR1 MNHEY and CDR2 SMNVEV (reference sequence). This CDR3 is CASSLLGQELTNTQYF. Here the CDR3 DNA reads TGTGCCAGCAGTTTACTGGGGCAGGAGCTTACTAATACGCAGTATTTT.

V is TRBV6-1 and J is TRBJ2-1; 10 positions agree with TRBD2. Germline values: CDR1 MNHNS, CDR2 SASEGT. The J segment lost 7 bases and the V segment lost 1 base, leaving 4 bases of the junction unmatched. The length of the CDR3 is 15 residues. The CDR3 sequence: CASSEVSSGSNEQFF. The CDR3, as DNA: TGTGCCAGCAGTGAAGTGTCTAGCGGGAGTAATGAGCAGTTCTTC.

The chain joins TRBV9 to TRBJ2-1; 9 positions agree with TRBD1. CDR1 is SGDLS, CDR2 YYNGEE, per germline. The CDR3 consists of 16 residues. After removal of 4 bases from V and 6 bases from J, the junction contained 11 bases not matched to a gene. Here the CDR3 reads CASSTRRDRVRNEQFF. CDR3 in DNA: TGTGCCAGCAGCACCCGCCGGGACAGGGTACGCAATGAGCAGTTCTTC.

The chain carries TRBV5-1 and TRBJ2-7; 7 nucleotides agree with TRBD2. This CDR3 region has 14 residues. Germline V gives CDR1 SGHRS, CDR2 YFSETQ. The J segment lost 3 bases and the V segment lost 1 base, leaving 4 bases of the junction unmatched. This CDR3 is CASSLMGEGYEQYF. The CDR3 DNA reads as TGCGCCAGCAGCTTGATGGGGGAGGGCTACGAGCAGTACTTC. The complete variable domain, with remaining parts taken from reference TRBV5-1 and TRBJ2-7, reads KAGVTQTPRYLIKTRGQQVTLSCSPISGHRSVSWYQQTPGQGLQFLFEYFSETQRNKGNFPGRFSGRQFSNSRSEMNVSTLELGDSALYLCASSLMGEGYEQYFGPGTRLTVT.

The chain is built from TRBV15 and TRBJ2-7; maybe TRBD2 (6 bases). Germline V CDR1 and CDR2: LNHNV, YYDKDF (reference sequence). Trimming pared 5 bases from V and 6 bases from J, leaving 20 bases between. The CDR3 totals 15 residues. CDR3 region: CATSLPLGGSGEQYF. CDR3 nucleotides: TGTGCCACCAGCTTGCCTCTAGGAGGGTCGGGCGAGCAGTACTTC.

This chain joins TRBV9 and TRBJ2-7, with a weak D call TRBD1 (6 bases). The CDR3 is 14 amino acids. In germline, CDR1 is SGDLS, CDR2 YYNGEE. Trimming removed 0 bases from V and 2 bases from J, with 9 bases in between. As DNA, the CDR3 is TGTGCCAGCAGCGTAGAGGGGGAGACCTACGAGCAGTACTTC. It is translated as CASSVEGETYEQYF.

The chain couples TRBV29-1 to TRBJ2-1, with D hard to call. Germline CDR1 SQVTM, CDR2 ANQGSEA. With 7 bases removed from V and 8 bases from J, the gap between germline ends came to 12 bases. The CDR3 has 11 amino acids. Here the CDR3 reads CSAQTSHEQFF. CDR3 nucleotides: TGCAGCGCACAAACGAGCCATGAGCAGTTCTTC.

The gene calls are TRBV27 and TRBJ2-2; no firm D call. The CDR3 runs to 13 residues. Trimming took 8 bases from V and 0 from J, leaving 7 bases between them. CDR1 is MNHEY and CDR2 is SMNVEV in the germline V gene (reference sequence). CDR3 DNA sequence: TGTGCCAGCCGGGCGGCGAACACCGGGGAGCTGTTTTTT. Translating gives CASRAANTGELFF.

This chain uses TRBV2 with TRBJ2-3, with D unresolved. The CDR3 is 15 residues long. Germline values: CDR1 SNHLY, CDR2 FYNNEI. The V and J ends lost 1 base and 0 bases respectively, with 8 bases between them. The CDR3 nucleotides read TGTGCCAGCAGTGAAGGGGCGGCCAGCACAGATACGCAGTATTTT. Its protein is CASSEGAASTDTQYF.

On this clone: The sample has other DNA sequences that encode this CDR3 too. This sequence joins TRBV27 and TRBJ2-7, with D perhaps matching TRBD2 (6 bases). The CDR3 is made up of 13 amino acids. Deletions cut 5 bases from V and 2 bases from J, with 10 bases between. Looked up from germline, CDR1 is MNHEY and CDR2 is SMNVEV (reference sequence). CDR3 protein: CASSPGLTYEQYF. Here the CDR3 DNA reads TGTGCCAGCAGTCCGGGACTTACCTACGAGCAGTACTTC.

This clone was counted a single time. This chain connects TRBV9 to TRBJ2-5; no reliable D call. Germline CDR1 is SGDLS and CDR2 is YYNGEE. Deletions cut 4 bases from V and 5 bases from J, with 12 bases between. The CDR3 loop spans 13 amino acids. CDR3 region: CASSPDDGETQYF. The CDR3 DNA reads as TGTGCCAGCAGCCCCGATGACGGGGAGACCCAGTACTTC.

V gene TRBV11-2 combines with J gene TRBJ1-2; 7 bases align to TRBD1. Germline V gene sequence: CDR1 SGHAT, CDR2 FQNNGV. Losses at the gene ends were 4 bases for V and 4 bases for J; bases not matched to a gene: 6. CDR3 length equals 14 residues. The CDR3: CASSYGTASYGYTF. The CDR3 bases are TGTGCCAGCAGCTATGGGACAGCTTCCTATGGCTACACCTTC.

The CDR3 is CASSLTGALTDTQYF. DNA for the CDR3: TGTGCCAGCAGCTTAACAGGAGCCCTCACAGATACGCAGTATTTT. The gene calls are TRBV7-3 and TRBJ2-3; D not resolved. CDR1 SGHTA and CDR2 FQGTGA come from the germline V gene. The CDR3 extends over 15 amino acids. The V end lost 0 bases, the J end lost 2 bases, and 9 bases lay between the germline ends.

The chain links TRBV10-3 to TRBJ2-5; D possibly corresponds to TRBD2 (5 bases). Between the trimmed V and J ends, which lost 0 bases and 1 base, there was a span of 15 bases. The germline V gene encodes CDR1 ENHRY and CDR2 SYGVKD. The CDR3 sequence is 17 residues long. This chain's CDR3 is CAISESPGPAAQETQYF. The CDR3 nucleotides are TGTGCCATCAGTGAGTCGCCCGGACCAGCGGCCCAAGAGACCCAGTACTTC.

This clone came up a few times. In nucleotides, the CDR3 is TGTGCCATCAGTGAACTAGCGGGAGTCTACAATGAGCAGTTCTTC. It specifies CAISELAGVYNEQFF. The chain couples TRBV10-3 to TRBJ2-1, with 11 bases matching TRBD2. Germline V CDR1 and CDR2: ENHRY, SYGVKD. There are 15 residues in the CDR3. The trim removed 3 bases at V and 3 bases at J, leaving 1 base unmatched.

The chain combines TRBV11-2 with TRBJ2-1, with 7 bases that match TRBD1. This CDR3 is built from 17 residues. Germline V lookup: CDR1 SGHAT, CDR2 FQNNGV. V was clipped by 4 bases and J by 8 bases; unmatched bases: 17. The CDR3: CASSSPSTGLGWDEQFF. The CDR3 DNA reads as TGTGCCAGCAGCTCCCCGTCGACAGGGCTAGGATGGGATGAGCAGTTCTTC.

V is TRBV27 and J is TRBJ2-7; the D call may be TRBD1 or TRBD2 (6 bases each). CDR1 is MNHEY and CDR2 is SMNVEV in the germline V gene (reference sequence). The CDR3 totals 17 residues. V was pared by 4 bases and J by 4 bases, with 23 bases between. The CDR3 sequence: CASSSPARGTRLYEQYF. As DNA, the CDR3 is TGTGCCAGCAGTTCCCCTGCGCGCGGGACAAGACTTTACGAGCAGTACTTC.

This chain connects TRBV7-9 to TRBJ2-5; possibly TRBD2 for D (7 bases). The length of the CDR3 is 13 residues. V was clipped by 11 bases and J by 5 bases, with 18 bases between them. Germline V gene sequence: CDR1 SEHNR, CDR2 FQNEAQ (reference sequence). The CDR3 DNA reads TGTGCCGGAACCCGGGGGGCTGGGGAGACCCAGTACTTC. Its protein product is CAGTRGAGETQYF.